This is a list of T cell receptor beta chains from one sample in a study of OX40 agonist ivuxolimab in advanced cancers. Profiled with immunoSEQ multiplex PCR; TCRdb holds only in-frame clones, not every one. The sample records 60,000 to 75,000 clones, approximately 90% being singletons. Specimen: CD4+ or CD8+ T cells sorted from blood, collected in a trial of the OX40 agonist ivuxolimab. The receptors here all came from an adult with an advanced solid tumor such as melanoma, head and neck, liver or kidney cancer. The CDR3 runs from the conserved cysteine through the conserved F or W. A D gene is named only where the DNA matches it firmly. Rows may omit the clone size; those that give it use once, few, many or a size class.

TRBJ1-5,-,-,TRBV2,TGTGCCAGCAGTGAAGTGTCCAATCAGCCCCAGCATTTT,CASSEVSNQPQHF
TRBJ2-5,-,-,TRBV30,TGTGCCTGGAGTGTACTAGCTCAAGAGACCCAGTACTTC,CAWSVLAQETQYF
TRBJ1-5,-,TRBD1,TRBV19,TGTGCCAGTCTCGGAGGACAGGGGGTTTTTCAGCCCCAGCATTTT,CASLGGQGVFQPQHF
TRBJ2-7,-,TRBD1,TRBV5-1,TGCGCCAGCAGCTACAGGGGGGTGACTCCCGACGAGCAGTACTTC,CASSYRGVTPDEQYF
TRBJ2-1,medium-sized,-,TRBV7-6,TGTGCCAGCAGCCCATCTCGGGCCGGTCATGAGCAGTTCTTC,CASSPSRAGHEQFF
TRBJ2-3,-,TRBD1,TRBV2,TGTGCCAGCAGGCGCCTTCCGGGACAGGGGACAGATACGCAGTATTTT,CASRRLPGQGTDTQYF
TRBJ1-5,-,-,TRBV25-1,TGTGCCAGCAGTGAATTCTCCCGGGATCAGCCCCAGCATTTT,CASSEFSRDQPQHF
TRBJ1-3,-,-,TRBV13,TGTGCCAGCAGCCCTACAGGACCATCTGGAAACACCATATATTTT,CASSPTGPSGNTIYF
TRBJ2-7,-,TRBD2,TRBV9,TGTGCCAGCAGTCCCTACTCTAGCGGGATCTCCTACGAGCAGTACTTC,CASSPYSSGISYEQYF
TRBJ1-2,-,TRBD1,TRBV28,TGTGCCAGCAGTTTCCGGGACAGGGTACACTTC,CASSFRDRVHF
TRBJ2-3,-,TRBD1,TRBV18,TGTGCCAGCGGGACAGGGGGCACAGATACGCAGTATTTT,CASGTGGTDTQYF
TRBJ2-5,-,TRBD1,TRBV19,TGTGCCAGTAGTGCTCGGGACAGGGGGTCCTCCCAAGAGACCCAGTACTTC,CASSARDRGSSQETQYF
TRBJ2-2,-,TRBD1,TRBV18,TGTGCCAGCTCACCACCCCCACAGGGGTCCACCGGGGAGCTGTTTTTT,CASSPPPQGSTGELFF
TRBJ1-1,-,-,TRBV11-2,TGTGCCAGCAGCTTCCAACAGGGTACTGAAGCTTTCTTT,CASSFQQGTEAFF
TRBJ2-7,-,TRBD1,TRBV11-3,TGTGCCAGCAGCTTAGATGCTGGACAGGGGTCCTACGAGCAGTACTTC,CASSLDAGQGSYEQYF
TRBJ2-2,once,TRBD1,TRBV5-1,TGCGCCAGCAGCCGGTCCGGGACAGAGAACACCGGGGAGCTGTTTTTT,CASSRSGTENTGELFF
TRBJ1-6,-,-,TRBV30,TGTGCCTGGAGTGTACACAGGGAGGATTCACCCCTCCACTTT,CAWSVHREDSPLHF
TRBJ2-5,-,-,TRBV5-4,TGTGCCAGCAGCTTGGCCCTAGCAGAGACCCAGTACTTC,CASSLALAETQYF
TRBJ2-7,-,-,TRBV11-2,TGTGCCAGCAGTACACAGGGCTACGAGCAGTACTTC,CASSTQGYEQYF
TRBJ2-2,-,-,TRBV9,TGTGCCAGCAGCGTAACGACAGGAACGAACACCGGGGAGCTGTTTTTT,CASSVTTGTNTGELFF
TRBJ2-7,-,-,TRBV5-5,TGTGCCAGCAGCCACCAGGGTAGTTACGAGCAGTACTTC,CASSHQGSYEQYF
TRBJ2-7,-,TRBD2,TRBV6-6,TGTGCCAGCAGGACTAGCGAGGTTTACGAGCAGTACTTC,CASRTSEVYEQYF
TRBJ1-2,-,-,TRBV6-1,TGTGCCAGCTTATTTAACTATGGCTACACCTTC,CASLFNYGYTF
TRBJ2-5,-,TRBD2,TRBV28,TGTGCCAGCAGTTTCGCGGGGGAAGAGACCCAGTACTTC,CASSFAGEETQYF
TRBJ2-7,-,-,TRBV6-5,TGTGCCAGCAGTTACCAACAGGGAATCTCCTACGAGCAGTACTTC,CASSYQQGISYEQYF
TRBJ2-1,-,-,TRBV9,TGTGCCAGCAGCGCCACTATTACATCTTACAATGAGCAGTTCTTC,CASSATITSYNEQFF
TRBJ2-1,-,TRBD2,TRBV2,TGTGCCAGCAGTGAACTACTAGCGGGAACCAATGAGCAGTTCTTC,CASSELLAGTNEQFF
TRBJ1-2,once,-,TRBV9,TGTGCCAGCAGCGAGGTGCCCGGGGATGGCTATGGCTACACCTTC,CASSEVPGDGYGYTF
TRBJ1-6,once,-,TRBV7-2,TGTGCCAGCAGCTTAGGTCGGGGTTGGGACAAAAATTCACCCCTCCACTTT,CASSLGRGWDKNSPLHF
TRBJ2-2,-,TRBD2,TRBV9,TGTGCCAGCAGCGTTAGAACCGGGACTAGGGGTTCCACCGGGGAGCTGTTTTTT,CASSVRTGTRGSTGELFF
TRBJ1-3,once,TRBD1,TRBV5-1,TGCGCCAGCAGCTTAAGGACAGGGGCTGGAAACACCATATATTTT,CASSLRTGAGNTIYF
TRBJ2-5,-,TRBD2,TRBV11-3,TGTGCCAGCACCCCTGGGGCGGGAGAGGGGCAAGAGACCCAGTACTTC,CASTPGAGEGQETQYF
TRBJ1-5,-,-,TRBV30,TGTGCCTGGAGTCTTGGGACACTTAGCAATCAGCCCCAGCATTTT,CAWSLGTLSNQPQHF
TRBJ1-4,-,TRBD1,TRBV7-9,TGTGCCAGCAGCTTGGACAGGGGGCTAACTAATGAAAAACTGTTTTTT,CASSLDRGLTNEKLFF
TRBJ2-5,-,TRBD2,TRBV5-1,TGCGCCAGCAGCTATGGGTGGGAGGGTGAAGCGGAGACCCAGTACTTC,CASSYGWEGEAETQYF
TRBJ1-1,-,-,TRBV19,TGTGCCAGTAGTATTGGGGGGGGAAACACTGAAGCTTTCTTT,CASSIGGGNTEAFF
TRBJ2-1,-,-,TRBV10-1,TGCGCCAGCAGTGAGTCTCGTCAGGGGGGAGATGAGCAGTTCTTC,CASSESRQGGDEQFF
TRBJ1-1,-,TRBD1,TRBV5-1,TGCGCCAGCAGCTTGAGGGGGCTGGACACTGAAGCTTTCTTT,CASSLRGLDTEAFF
TRBJ2-1,-,TRBD2,TRBV4-2,TGTGCCAGCAGCCGACCCGGGACTAGTAGCGATGAGCAGTTCTTC,CASSRPGTSSDEQFF
TRBJ2-5,-,TRBD2,TRBV9,TGTGCCAGCAGCTCATTGAGCGGGGCACAAGAGACCCAGTACTTC,CASSSLSGAQETQYF
TRBJ1-1,-,TRBD1,TRBV7-9,TGTGCCAGCAGCCCCCAGGGGGGCACTGAAGCTTTCTTT,CASSPQGGTEAFF